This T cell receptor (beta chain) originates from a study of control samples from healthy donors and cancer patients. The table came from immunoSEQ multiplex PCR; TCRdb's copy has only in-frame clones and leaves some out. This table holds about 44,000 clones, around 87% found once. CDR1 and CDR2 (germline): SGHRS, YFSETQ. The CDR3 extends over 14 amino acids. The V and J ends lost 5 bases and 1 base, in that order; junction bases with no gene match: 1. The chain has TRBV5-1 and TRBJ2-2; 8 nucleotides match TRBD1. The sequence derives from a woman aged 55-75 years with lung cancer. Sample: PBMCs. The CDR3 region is CASRQGGNTGELFF. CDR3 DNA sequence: TGCGCCAGCAGACAGGGGGGGAACACCGGGGAGCTGTTTTTT.